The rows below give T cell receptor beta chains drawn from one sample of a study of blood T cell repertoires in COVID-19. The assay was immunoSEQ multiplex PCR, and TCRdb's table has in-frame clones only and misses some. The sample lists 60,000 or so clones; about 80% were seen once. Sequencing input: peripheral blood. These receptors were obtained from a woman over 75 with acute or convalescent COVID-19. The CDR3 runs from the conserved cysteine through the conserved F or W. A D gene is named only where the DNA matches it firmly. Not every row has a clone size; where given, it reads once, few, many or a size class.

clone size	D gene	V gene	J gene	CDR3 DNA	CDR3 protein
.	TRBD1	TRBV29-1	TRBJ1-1	TGCAGCGCTAAGGCCGGACAGGGAAACACTGAAGCTTTCTTT	CSAKAGQGNTEAFF
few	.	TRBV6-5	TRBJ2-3	TGTGCCAGCACCCTAGGGGGGGCTCACACAGATACGCAGTATTTT	CASTLGGAHTDTQYF
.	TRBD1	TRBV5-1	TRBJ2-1	TGCGCCAGCAGCTTGGCCCAGGGGGCCGGTGAGCAGTTCTTC	CASSLAQGAGEQFF
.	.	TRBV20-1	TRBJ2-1	TGCAGTGCTAGTGACCCCAACTATCTCCATGAGCAGTTCTTC	CSASDPNYLHEQFF
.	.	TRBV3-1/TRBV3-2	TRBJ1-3	TGTGCCAGCAGCCATCTCAACAGGGCGAGCTCTGGAAACACCATATATTTT	CASSHLNRASSGNTIYF
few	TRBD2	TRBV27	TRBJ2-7	TGTGCCAGCAGTTTCGGGAGGTCCTACGAGCAGTACTTC	CASSFGRSYEQYF
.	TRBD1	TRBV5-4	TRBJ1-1	TGTGCCAGCAGCCCTCCCGGACAGGGGGACACTGAAGCTTTCTTT	CASSPPGQGDTEAFF
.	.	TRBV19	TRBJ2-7	TGTGCCAGTAGTCCCGGACTCGCCCCCCACGAGCAGTACTTC	CASSPGLAPHEQYF
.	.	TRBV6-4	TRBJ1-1	TGTGCCAGCAGTGCCGGGGAGCGCACTGAAGCTTTCTTT	CASSAGERTEAFF
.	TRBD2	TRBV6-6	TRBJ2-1	TGTGCCAGCAGTCCCCCGGGACTAGCAGATGAGCAGTTCTTC	CASSPPGLADEQFF
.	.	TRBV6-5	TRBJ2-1	TGTGCCAGCAGTTACTCGTTAGCGACGATTTACAATGAGCAGTTCTTC	CASSYSLATIYNEQFF
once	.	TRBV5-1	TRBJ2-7	TGCGCCAGCAGCCAACAGGGCTACGAGCAGTACTTC	CASSQQGYEQYF
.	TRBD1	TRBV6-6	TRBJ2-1	TGTGCCAGCAGTTCGGCCGGGACAGGGTACAATGAGCAGTTCTTC	CASSSAGTGYNEQFF
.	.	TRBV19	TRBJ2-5	TGTGCCAGTAGTATGACAAGGGAGGAGACCCAGTACTTC	CASSMTREETQYF
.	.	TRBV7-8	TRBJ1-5	TGTGCCAGCAGCCGGCTAGAAGATCAGCCCCAGCATTTT	CASSRLEDQPQHF
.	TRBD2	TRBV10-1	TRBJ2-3	TGCGCCAGCAGTGACTACCCTAGCGGGAGGACAGATACGCAGTATTTT	CASSDYPSGRTDTQYF
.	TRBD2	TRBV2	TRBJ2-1	TGTGCCAGCACTTCACTAGCGGCAATGGCCTACAATGAGCAGTTCTTC	CASTSLAAMAYNEQFF
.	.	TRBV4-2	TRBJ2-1	TGTGCCAGCAGCCAAGCGGCTAGCGCAGACGATGAGCAGTTCTTC	CASSQAASADDEQFF
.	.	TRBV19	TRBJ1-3	TGTGCCAGTAGTGTTGACAGGTTTAGGACCATATATTTT	CASSVDRFRTIYF
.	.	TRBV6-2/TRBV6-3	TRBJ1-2	TGTGCCAGCAGTTTACCAGGGGTAGCGACTAACTATGGCTACACCTTC	CASSLPGVATNYGYTF
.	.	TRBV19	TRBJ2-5	TGTGCCAGTACTGCCCTGTGGGGGGAAGAGACCCAGTACTTC	CASTALWGEETQYF
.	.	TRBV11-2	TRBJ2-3	TGTGCCAGCAGCTTAGCAGGGACAGATACGCAGTATTTT	CASSLAGTDTQYF
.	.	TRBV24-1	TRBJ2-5	TGTGCCACCAGTGATACAGGGTCGAAGACCCAGTACTTC	CATSDTGSKTQYF
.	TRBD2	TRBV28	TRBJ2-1	TGTGCCAGCAGTTTACCTCAATACCGGACTAGCGGGAGCAGAGCCTACAATGAGCAGTTCTTC	CASSLPQYRTSGSRAYNEQFF
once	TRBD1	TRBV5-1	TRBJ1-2	TGCGCCAGCAGCTTGGTCGGGACAGGGGGCGCACGGGCTGGCTACACCTTC	CASSLVGTGGARAGYTF
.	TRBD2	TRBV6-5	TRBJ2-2	TGTGCCAGCAGTCAGGGACTAGAGGGCGGGGAGCTGTTTTTT	CASSQGLEGGELFF
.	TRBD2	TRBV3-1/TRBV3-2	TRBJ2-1	TGTGCCAGCAGCCAAGTTGGGACTAGCGGAGATGAGCAGTTCTTC	CASSQVGTSGDEQFF
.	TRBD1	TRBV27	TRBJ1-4	TGTGCCAGCAGTCCCGGACAGGCTTCTAATGAAAAACTGTTTTTT	CASSPGQASNEKLFF
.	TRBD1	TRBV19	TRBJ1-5	TGTGCCAGTACCAGGGACAGGGGGATGGGCCGTAGCAATCAGCCCCAGCATTTT	CASTRDRGMGRSNQPQHF
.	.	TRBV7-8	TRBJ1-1	TGTGCCAGCAGCTTAGTGGCAGGGCCCACTGAAGCTTTCTTT	CASSLVAGPTEAFF
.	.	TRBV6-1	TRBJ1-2	TGTGCCAGCAGTGACCGGGGGTTAAATGGCTACACCTTC	CASSDRGLNGYTF
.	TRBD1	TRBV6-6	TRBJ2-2	TGTGCCAGCAGTTACTGGCAGGGGGCCGGGGAGCTGTTTTTT	CASSYWQGAGELFF
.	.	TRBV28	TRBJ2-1	TGTGCCAGCAGTTTAAACTTACTCAATGAGCAGTTCTTC	CASSLNLLNEQFF
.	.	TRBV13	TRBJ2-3	TGTGCCAGCAGCGAAAACCTAGAGAGCACAGATACGCAGTATTTT	CASSENLESTDTQYF
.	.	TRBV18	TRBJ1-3	TGTGCCAGCTCACTCACGGTCTCTGGAAACACCATATATTTT	CASSLTVSGNTIYF
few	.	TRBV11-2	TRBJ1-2	TGTGCCAGCAATCATAACAGAAAACCAACCTATGGCTACACCTTC	CASNHNRKPTYGYTF
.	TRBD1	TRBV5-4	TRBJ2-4	TGTGCCAGCAGCCCGGGACAGGAAAGGGGGCTAGCCAAAAACATTCAGTACTTC	CASSPGQERGLAKNIQYF
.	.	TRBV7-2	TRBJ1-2	TGTGCCAGCAGCTCCAGCGACGCAGGGGACTATGGCTACACCTTC	CASSSSDAGDYGYTF
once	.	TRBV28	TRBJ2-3	TGTGCCAGCACGTCTAGCACAGATACGCAGTATTTT	CASTSSTDTQYF
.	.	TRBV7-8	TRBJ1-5	TGTGCCAGCAGCTTAGCTCGAGGTAATCAGCCCCAGCATTTT	CASSLARGNQPQHF
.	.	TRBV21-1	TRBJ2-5	TGTGCCAGCAGCAAAATCGGGCGGCGGGAACAAGAGACCCAGTACTTC	CASSKIGRREQETQYF
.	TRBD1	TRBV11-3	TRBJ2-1	TGTGCCAGCAGCCCCCGGACAGGGGGACGATACAATGAGCAGTTCTTC	CASSPRTGGRYNEQFF
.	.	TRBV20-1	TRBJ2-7	TGCAGAGCCGGACACCTCTACGAGCAGTACTTC	CRAGHLYEQYF
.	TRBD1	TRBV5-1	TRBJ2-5	TGCGCCAGCAGCTTGGAGGGGACAGGGGTAGAGGAGACCCAGTACTTC	CASSLEGTGVEETQYF
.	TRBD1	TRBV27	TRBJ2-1	TGTGCCAGCAGCCCCAGGGGGCGGATATTGAGCTCCTACAATGAGCAGTTCTTC	CASSPRGRILSSYNEQFF
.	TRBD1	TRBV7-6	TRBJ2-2	TGTGCCAGCAGATCAGGACAGGCCACCGGGGAGCTGTTTTTT	CASRSGQATGELFF
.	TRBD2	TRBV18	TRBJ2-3	TGTGCCAGCTCACCACGGCTAGCGGGGGCGACAGATACGCAGTATTTT	CASSPRLAGATDTQYF
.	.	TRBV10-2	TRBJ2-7	TGCGCCAGCAGTGAGTCGGCACTAAAGGATCGCCACGAGCAGTACTTC	CASSESALKDRHEQYF
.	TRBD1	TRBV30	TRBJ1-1	TGTGCCTGGATGCGGGACAGGGTCACTGAAGCTTTCTTT	CAWMRDRVTEAFF
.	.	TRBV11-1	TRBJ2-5	TGTGCCAGCAGCGGCCGAACTAGAGTTCAAGAGACCCAGTACTTC	CASSGRTRVQETQYF
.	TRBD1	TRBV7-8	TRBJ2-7	TGTGCCAGCAGAATAGCCAGGACAGGGGCCTACGAGCAGTACTTC	CASRIARTGAYEQYF
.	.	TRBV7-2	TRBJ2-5	TGTGCCAGCAGCCACGGGGGGCGTGGGGTGACCCAGTACTTC	CASSHGGRGVTQYF
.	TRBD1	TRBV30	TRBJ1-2	TGTGCCTGGGGACAGGAGGTTTTCTATGGCTACACCTTC	CAWGQEVFYGYTF
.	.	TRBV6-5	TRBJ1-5	TGTGCCAGCTGTAAACGGGAGTCCGAATATCAGCCCCAGCATTTT	CASCKRESEYQPQHF
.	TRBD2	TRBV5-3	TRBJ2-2	TGTGCCAGAAGGCCACCTCTAGCGGGGGAGCCGGGGGAGCTGTTTTTT	CARRPPLAGEPGELFF
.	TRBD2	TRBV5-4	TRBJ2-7	TGTGCCAGCAGCTTCTGGGGGGGGTACGAGCAGTACTTC	CASSFWGGYEQYF
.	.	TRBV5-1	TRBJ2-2	TGCGCCAGCAGCTTTGGGAGGACCGGGGAGCTGTTTTTT	CASSFGRTGELFF
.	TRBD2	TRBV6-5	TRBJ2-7	TGTGCCAGCAGTTACCCGGGGACTAACGAGCAGTACTTC	CASSYPGTNEQYF